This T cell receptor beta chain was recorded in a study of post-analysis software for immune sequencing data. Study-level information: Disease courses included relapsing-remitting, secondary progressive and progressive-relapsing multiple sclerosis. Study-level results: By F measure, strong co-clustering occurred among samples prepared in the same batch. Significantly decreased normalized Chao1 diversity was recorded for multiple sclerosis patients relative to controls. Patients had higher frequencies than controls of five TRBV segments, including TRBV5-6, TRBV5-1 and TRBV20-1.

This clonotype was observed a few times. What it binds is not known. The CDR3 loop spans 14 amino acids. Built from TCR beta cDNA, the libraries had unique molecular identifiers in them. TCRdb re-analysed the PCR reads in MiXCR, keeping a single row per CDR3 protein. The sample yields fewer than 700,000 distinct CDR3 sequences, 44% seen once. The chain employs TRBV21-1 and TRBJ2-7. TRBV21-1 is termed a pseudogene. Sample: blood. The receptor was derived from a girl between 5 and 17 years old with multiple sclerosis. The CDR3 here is CASSAGQRAEEQYF. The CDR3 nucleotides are TGTGCCAGCAGCGCCGGCCAGCGCGCAGAAGAGCAGTACTTC.